These 12 T cell receptor beta chains were all obtained from the same sample, sequenced in a study of blood T cell repertoires in COVID-19. Sequenced by immunoSEQ multiplex PCR; TCRdb stores in-frame clones only, minus some. The sample includes some 360,000 clones, more than 70% seen only once; the top ten take 2.3%. The specimen sequenced was peripheral blood. The receptors were gathered from a woman aged 55-70 years with COVID-19, enrolled during active disease.

V is TRBV3-1 (or the pseudogene TRBV3-2) and J is TRBJ2-5; 13 bases agree with TRBD2. Germline loops: CDR1 LGHDT, CDR2 YNNKEL (reference sequence). The length of the CDR3 is 19 residues. V shed 2 bases, J shed 2 bases, and the junction held 11 bases outside the gene matches. CDR3 sequence reads: CASSQTLGATSGGQETQYF. CDR3 coding DNA: TGTGCCAGCAGCCAAACTTTGGGAGCGACTAGCGGGGGGCAAGAGACCCAGTACTTC.

This clone was detected a few times. The genes are TRBV27 and TRBJ1-1; 8 positions agree with TRBD1. V gave up 0 bases and J gave up 7 bases; unmatched junction bases: 10. CDR3 length: 16 amino acids. Per the germline V gene, CDR1 is MNHEY and CDR2 is SMNVEV (reference sequence). CDR3 sequence reads: CASSLSRTGRNLEAFF. CDR3 DNA: TGTGCCAGCAGTTTATCGCGGACAGGGCGGAATCTTGAAGCTTTCTTT.

The chain joins TRBV11-3 to TRBJ1-1; 7 bases line up with TRBD1. From germline, CDR1 is SGHNT and CDR2 YENEEA. The junction had 4 bases not matched to a gene; V was cut back by 5 bases and J by 1 base. This CDR3 spans 14 amino acids. In DNA, the CDR3 is TGTGCCAGCAGCCGGAGGACAGGGAACACTGAAGCTTTCTTT. Amino acids: CASSRRTGNTEAFF.

This clone was detected once. This chain uses TRBV19 with TRBJ2-5, with 10 bases fitting TRBD1. Per germline, CDR1 LNHDA and CDR2 SQIVND (reference sequence). This CDR3 comprises 14 residues. The trim removed 10 bases at V and 5 bases at J, leaving 10 bases unmatched. In DNA form, the CDR3 reads TGTGCCACCGGGGACAGGGGCCGAGGGGAGACCCAGTACTTC. Protein product: CATGDRGRGETQYF.

The chain couples TRBV5-1 to TRBJ2-7, with D possibly being TRBD1 (6 bases). The germline V gene has CDR1 SGHRS and CDR2 YFSETQ. V was trimmed by 1 base and J by 6 bases, leaving 17 bases between them. This CDR3 contains 15 residues. The CDR3 DNA follows: TGCGCCAGCAGCTTGACAGGCCAGGGGAATGCCGAGCAGTACTTC. Protein product: CASSLTGQGNAEQYF.

This clone appeared a single time. The J gene is TRBJ1-5, the V gene TRBV28, with 7 bases matching TRBD1. Germline V CDR1 and CDR2: MDHEN, SYDVKM. V gave up 1 base and J gave up 6 bases; unmatched junction bases: 6. The CDR3 consists of 15 residues. CDR3 bases: TGTGCCAGCAGTTTATCAGGGGGAAGGGGTCAGCCCCAGCATTTT. This gives the protein CASSLSGGRGQPQHF.

The chain combines TRBV2 with TRBJ2-1, with a tentative D call TRBD2 (6 bases). CDR1 and CDR2 from the germline V gene are SNHLY and FYNNEI. The CDR3 runs 14 residues. The V and J ends lost 10 bases and 4 bases respectively, with 17 bases between them. The CDR3, as DNA: TGTGCCACCTCGGGAGAGGCCCGTTACAATGAGCAGTTCTTC. As protein: CATSGEARYNEQFF.

This chain joins TRBV9 and TRBJ2-7; 7 nucleotides agree with TRBD2. The germline V gene has CDR1 SGDLS and CDR2 YYNGEE. The CDR3 runs to 15 residues. The J segment lost 1 base and the V segment lost 4 bases, leaving 8 bases of the junction unmatched. DNA of the CDR3: TGTGCCAGCAGCCTGACGGGGGGAGCTTCCTACGAGCAGTACTTC. Translated: CASSLTGGASYEQYF.

The table lists this clone with a few counts. The chain combines TRBV10-3 with TRBJ2-1, with a tentative D call TRBD2 (6 bases). Germline CDR1 is ENHRY and CDR2 is SYGVKD. Trimming removed 5 bases from V and 5 bases from J, with 13 bases in between. This CDR3 has 14 amino acids. The CDR3 sequence: CAISNPGTDNEQFF. The CDR3 DNA reads as TGTGCCATCAGTAACCCCGGGACTGACAATGAGCAGTTCTTC.

The genes are TRBV21-1 and TRBJ1-5; the table calls TRBD1, which could not be checked here. TRBV21-1 is termed a pseudogene. The CDR3 consists of 14 residues. CDR3 nucleotide sequence: TGTGCCAGCAGCAATTACAGGCCCAATCAGCCCCAGCATTTT. This codes for CASSNYRPNQPQHF.

This clone was seen more than once but under ten times. The chain is built from TRBV6-5 and TRBJ1-1; the match to TRBD1 covers 7 bases. V lost 5 bases and J lost 1; bases outside the gene matches: 1. This CDR3 is built from 13 residues. The V gene's germline CDR1 is MNHEY and CDR2 SVGAGI. CDR3 loop: CASSRQGNTEAFF. In DNA form, the CDR3 reads TGTGCCAGCAGTCGACAGGGGAACACTGAAGCTTTCTTT.

V gene TRBV6-5 combines with J gene TRBJ2-3; TRBD2 is a possible D gene (6 bases). Germline V gene sequence: CDR1 MNHEY, CDR2 SVGAGI. Trimming removed 5 bases from V and 8 bases from J, with 8 bases in between. CDR3 length equals 11 residues. CDR3 residues: CASSPGSTQYF. CDR3 coding DNA: TGTGCCAGCAGTCCCGGGAGTACGCAGTATTTT.